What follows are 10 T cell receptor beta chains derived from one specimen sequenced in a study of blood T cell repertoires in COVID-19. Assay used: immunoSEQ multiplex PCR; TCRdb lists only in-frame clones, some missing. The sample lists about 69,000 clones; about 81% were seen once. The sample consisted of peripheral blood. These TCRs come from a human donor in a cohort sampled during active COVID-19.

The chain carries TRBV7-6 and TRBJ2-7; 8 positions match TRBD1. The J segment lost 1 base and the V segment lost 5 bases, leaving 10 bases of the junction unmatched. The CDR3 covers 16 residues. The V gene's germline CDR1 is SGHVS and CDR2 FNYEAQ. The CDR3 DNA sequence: TGTGCCAGCAGCACGGGACAGGACCGCCCGTCCTACGAGCAGTACTTC. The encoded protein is CASSTGQDRPSYEQYF.

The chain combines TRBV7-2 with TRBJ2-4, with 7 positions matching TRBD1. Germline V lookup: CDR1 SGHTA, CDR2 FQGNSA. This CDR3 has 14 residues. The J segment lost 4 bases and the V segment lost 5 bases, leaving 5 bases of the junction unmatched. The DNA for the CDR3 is TGTGCCAGCAGCCCCGGGACAGTTAAAAACATTCAGTACTTC. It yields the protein CASSPGTVKNIQYF. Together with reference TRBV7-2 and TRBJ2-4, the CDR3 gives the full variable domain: GAGVSQSPSNKVTEKGKDVELRCDPISGHTALYWYRQSLGQGLEFLIYFQGNSAPDKSGLPSDRFSAERTGGSVSTLTIQRTQQEDSAVYLCASSPGTVKNIQYFGAGTRLSVL.

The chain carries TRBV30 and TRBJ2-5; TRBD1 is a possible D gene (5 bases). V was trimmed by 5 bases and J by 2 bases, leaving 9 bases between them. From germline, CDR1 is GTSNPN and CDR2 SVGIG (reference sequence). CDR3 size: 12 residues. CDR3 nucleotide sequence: TGTGCCTGGGGGGCAGGGCAAGAGACCCAGTACTTC. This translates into CAWGAGQETQYF. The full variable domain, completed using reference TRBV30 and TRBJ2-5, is SQTIHQWPATLVQPVGSPLSLECTVEGTSNPNLYWYRQAAGRGLQLLFYSVGIGQISSEVPQNLSASRPQDRQFILSSKKLLLSDSGFYLCAWGAGQETQYFGPGTRLLVL.

CDR3 sequence reads: CASSNLGLAGDNEQFF. The CDR3 DNA follows: TGCGCCAGCAGCAATCTGGGACTAGCGGGGGACAATGAGCAGTTCTTC. The chain recombines TRBV4-1 with TRBJ2-1; TRBD2 aligns across 14 bases. CDR3 length equals 16 residues. Germline CDR1 MGHRA, CDR2 YSYEKL. Trimming cost V 5 bases and J 5 bases; bases outside gene matches: 5.

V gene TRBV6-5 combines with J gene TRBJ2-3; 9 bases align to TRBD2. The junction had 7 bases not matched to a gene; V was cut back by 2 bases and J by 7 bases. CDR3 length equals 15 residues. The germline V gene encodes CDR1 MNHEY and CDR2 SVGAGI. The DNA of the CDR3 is TGTGCCAGCAGTTACAGGCGGGGGGGCGCATATACGCAGTATTTT. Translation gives CASSYRRGGAYTQYF.

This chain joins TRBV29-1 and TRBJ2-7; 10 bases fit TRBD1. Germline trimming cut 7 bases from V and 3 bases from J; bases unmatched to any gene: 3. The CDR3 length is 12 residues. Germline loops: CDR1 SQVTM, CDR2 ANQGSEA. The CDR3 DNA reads TGCAGCGGGGGGACAGGGGACTACGAGCAGTACTTC. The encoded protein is CSGGTGDYEQYF.

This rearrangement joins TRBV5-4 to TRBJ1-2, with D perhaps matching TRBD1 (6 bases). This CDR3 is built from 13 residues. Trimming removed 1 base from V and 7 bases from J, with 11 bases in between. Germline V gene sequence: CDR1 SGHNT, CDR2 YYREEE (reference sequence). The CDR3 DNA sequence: TGTGCCAGCAGCTTGACGGGGGGCCTTGGCTACACCTTC. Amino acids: CASSLTGGLGYTF. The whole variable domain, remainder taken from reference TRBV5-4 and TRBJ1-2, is ETGVTQSPTHLIKTRGQQVTLRCSSQSGHNTVSWYQQALGQGPQFIFQYYREEENGRGNFPPRFSGLQFPNYSSELNVNALELDDSALYLCASSLTGGLGYTFGSGTRLTVV.

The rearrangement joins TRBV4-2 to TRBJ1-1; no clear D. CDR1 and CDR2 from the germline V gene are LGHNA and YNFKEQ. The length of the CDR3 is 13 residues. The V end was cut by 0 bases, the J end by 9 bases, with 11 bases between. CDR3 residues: CASSQDWAAKAFF. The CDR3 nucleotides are TGTGCCAGCAGCCAAGATTGGGCCGCTAAAGCTTTCTTT.

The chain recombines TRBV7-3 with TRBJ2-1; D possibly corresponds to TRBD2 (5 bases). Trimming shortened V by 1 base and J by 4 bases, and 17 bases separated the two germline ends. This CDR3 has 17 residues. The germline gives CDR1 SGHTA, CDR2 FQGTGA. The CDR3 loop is CASSLRAGNNQYNEQFF. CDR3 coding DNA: TGTGCCAGCAGCTTAAGGGCGGGCAACAACCAATACAATGAGCAGTTCTTC.

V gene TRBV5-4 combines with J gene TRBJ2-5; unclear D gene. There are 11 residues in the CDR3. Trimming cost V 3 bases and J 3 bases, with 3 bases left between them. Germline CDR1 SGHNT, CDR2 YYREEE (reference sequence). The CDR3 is CASSYKETQYF. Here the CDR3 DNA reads TGTGCCAGCAGCTATAAAGAGACCCAGTACTTC.